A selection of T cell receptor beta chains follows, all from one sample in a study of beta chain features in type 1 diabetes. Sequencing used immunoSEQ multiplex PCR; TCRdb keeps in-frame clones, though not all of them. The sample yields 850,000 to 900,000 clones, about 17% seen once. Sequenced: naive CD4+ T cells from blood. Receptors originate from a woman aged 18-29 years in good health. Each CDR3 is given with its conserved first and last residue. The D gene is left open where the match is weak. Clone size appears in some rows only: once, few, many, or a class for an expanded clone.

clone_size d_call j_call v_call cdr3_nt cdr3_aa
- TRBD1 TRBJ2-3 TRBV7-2 TGTGCCAGCAGCTTAGCTTCAGGGGGTACAGATACGCAGTATTTT CASSLASGGTDTQYF
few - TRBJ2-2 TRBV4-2 TGTGCCAGCAGCGGCAATGATAGGGGAAGCGGGGAGCTGTTTTTT CASSGNDRGSGELFF
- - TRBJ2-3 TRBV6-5 TGTGCCAGCAGCCGGGGGATATTCACAGATACGCAGTATTTT CASSRGIFTDTQYF
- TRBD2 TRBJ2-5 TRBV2 TGTGCCAGCAAGCCCACCACTAGCGGAGAGACCCAGTACTTC CASKPTTSGETQYF
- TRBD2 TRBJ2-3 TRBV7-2 TGTGCCAGCAGCTCGTGGGGGGGAGCGCAGTATTTT CASSSWGGAQYF
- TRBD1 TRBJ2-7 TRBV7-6 TGTGCCAGCAGCCCTAGGAACCGAGGACAGGGAAATAACTACGAGCAGTACTTC CASSPRNRGQGNNYEQYF
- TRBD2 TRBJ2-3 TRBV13 TGTGCCAGCAGCTCTCGGGCGGGAGGGGATACGCAGTATTTT CASSSRAGGDTQYF
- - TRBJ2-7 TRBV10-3 TGTGCCATCAGTGAGTCGTTACAGGGAAACGAGCAGTACTTC CAISESLQGNEQYF
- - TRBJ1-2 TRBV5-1 TGCGCCAGCAGCCCCCAGGGGTCCACAGGCTACACCTTC CASSPQGSTGYTF
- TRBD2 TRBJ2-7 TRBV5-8 TGTGCCAGCAGCTTGGGACTAGCGGGAGTCCATCCCAGTTTTGAGCAGTACTTC CASSLGLAGVHPSFEQYF
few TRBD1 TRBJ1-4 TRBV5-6 TGTGCCAGCAGCTTGGGACAGGGGAATGAAAAACTGTTTTTT CASSLGQGNEKLFF
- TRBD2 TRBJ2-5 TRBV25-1 TGTGCCAGCGGGAGTAGCGGGAGAGAGACCCAGTACTTC CASGSSGRETQYF
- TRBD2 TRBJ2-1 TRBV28 TGTGCCAGCAGTGCCTGGGAGGGCCGAAGCTCGCATGAGCAGTTCTTC CASSAWEGRSSHEQFF
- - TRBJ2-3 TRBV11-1 TGTGCCAGCAGACCGATCGGGGGGCGCGAAGATACGCAGTATTTT CASRPIGGREDTQYF
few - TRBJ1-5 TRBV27 TGTGCCAGCAGTCCCAGGGACAGCAATCAGCCCCAGCATTTT CASSPRDSNQPQHF
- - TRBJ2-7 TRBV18 TGTGCCAGCTCACCGTCCAACTCCTACGAGCAGTACTTC CASSPSNSYEQYF
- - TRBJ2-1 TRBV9 TGTGCCAGCAGCGTAGGGGCATCCTACAATGAGCAGTTCTTC CASSVGASYNEQFF
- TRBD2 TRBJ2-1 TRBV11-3 TGTGCCAGCAGCTTAGGGACTAGCGTCTACAATGAGCAGTTCTTC CASSLGTSVYNEQFF
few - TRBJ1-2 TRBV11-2 TGTGCCAGCAGCCTGCCACAGCAATACTATGGCTACACCTTC CASSLPQQYYGYTF
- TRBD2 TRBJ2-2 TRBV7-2 TGTGCCAGCAGCTTTCCTAGCGGGAGGGCTGACACCGGGGAGCTGTTTTTT CASSFPSGRADTGELFF
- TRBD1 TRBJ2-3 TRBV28 TGTGCCAGCAGCGAAACAGGGGCCACGCAGTATTTT CASSETGATQYF
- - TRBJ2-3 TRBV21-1 TGTGCCAGCAGCAAAGTGTCACTAGCGGGAGCTCTTTCAGATACGCAGTATTTT CASSKVSLAGALSDTQYF
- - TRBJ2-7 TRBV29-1 TGCAGCGTTGGGACAGCCTACGAGCAGTACTTC CSVGTAYEQYF
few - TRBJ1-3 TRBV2 TGTGCCAGCAGTGATATAGGAAACACCATATATTTT CASSDIGNTIYF
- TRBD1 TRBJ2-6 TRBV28 TGTGCCAGCAGTTTATATGCAGGGGGCTCTGGGGCCAACGTCCTGACTTTC CASSLYAGGSGANVLTF
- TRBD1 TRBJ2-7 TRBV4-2 TGTGCCAGCAGCCATGTCCAGGGGGTAAGGGGGTACTACGAGCAGTACTTC CASSHVQGVRGYYEQYF
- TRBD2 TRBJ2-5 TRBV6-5 TGTGCCAGCTCCCTGGGCGGGAGTAGAGAGACCCAGTACTTC CASSLGGSRETQYF
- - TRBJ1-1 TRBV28 TGTGCCAGCACAGGACAGTTAAACACTGAAGCTTTCTTT CASTGQLNTEAFF
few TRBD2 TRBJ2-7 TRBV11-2 TGTGCCAGCAGCTCTCGACTAGCGGGAGGGACCTACGAGCAGTACTTC CASSSRLAGGTYEQYF
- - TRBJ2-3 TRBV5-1 TGCGCCAGCAGCAATGACAGGCGAGCGGCAGATACGCAGTATTTT CASSNDRRAADTQYF
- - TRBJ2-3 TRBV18 TGTGCCAGCTCACCACGGCAACAGGGCCTAGATACGCAGTATTTT CASSPRQQGLDTQYF
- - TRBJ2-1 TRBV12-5 TGTGCTAGTGCCCGTACCTACAATGAGCAGTTCTTC CASARTYNEQFF
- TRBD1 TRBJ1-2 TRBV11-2 TGTGCCAGCAGCTTAGATGCAGGGGGCGGCGGTGGCTACACCTTC CASSLDAGGGGGYTF
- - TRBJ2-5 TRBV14 TGTGCCAGCACCCCCGGAGGGGATGGGAAGCAGTACTTC CASTPGGDGKQYF
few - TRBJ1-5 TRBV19 TGTGCCAGTAGTATAGGGGGCCAGGGGACGGGGTTAGTCAGCAATCAGCCCCAGCATTTT CASSIGGQGTGLVSNQPQHF
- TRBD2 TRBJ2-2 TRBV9 TGTGCCAGCAGCGTAGGGACTAGCGGGAGGTTTCGAGGTTCCGGGGAGCTGTTTTTT CASSVGTSGRFRGSGELFF
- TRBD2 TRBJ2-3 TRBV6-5 TGTGCCATCAGGAGACTAGCGGGGGGCACAGATACGCAGTATTTT CAIRRLAGGTDTQYF
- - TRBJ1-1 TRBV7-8 TGTGCCAGCAGCCTACGGACAGTGAACACTGAAGCTTTCTTT CASSLRTVNTEAFF
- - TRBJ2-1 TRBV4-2 TGTGCCAGCAGCCAAGGGACGAGGGACCACAATGAGCAGTTCTTC CASSQGTRDHNEQFF
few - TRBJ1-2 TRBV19 TGTGCCAGTAGTATAAGCGGGACACCTAACTATGGCTACACCTTC CASSISGTPNYGYTF
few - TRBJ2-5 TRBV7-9 TGTGCCAGCACCCCGGCAGGAGAGACCCAGTACTTC CASTPAGETQYF
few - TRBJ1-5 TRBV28 TGTGCCAGCACCTTGATGGGCAGCATGGGCAATCAGCCCCAGCATTTT CASTLMGSMGNQPQHF
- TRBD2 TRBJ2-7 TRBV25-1 TGTGCCAGCGCGGCGGGGGGTCCCTACGAGCAGTACTTC CASAAGGPYEQYF
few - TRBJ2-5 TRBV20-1 TGCAGTGTGGCGGACCAAGAGACCCAGTACTTC CSVADQETQYF
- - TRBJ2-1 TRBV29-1 TGCAGCGTTGACGGGGTGTGGGCAGAGTTCGACAATGAGCAGTTCTTC CSVDGVWAEFDNEQFF
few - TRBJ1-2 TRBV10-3 TGTGCCATCAGTGATGGGACGAGTGGCTACACCTTC CAISDGTSGYTF
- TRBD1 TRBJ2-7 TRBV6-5 TGTGCCAGCAGCCGGACAGGGGACCTACTACTAGAGCAGTACTTC CASSRTGDLLLEQYF
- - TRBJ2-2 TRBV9 TGTGCCAGCAAGGAGGCGAACACCGGGGAGCTGTTTTTT CASKEANTGELFF
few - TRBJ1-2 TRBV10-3 TGTGCCATCAGTGCGGCAGGTGGCTACACCTTC CAISAAGGYTF
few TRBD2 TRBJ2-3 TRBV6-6 TGTGCCAGCAGCCTCAGGGGACTAGCGGGCACAGATACGCAGTATTTT CASSLRGLAGTDTQYF
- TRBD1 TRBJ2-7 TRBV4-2 TGTGCCAGCAGCCAGATTAGGGGGCGAGAGCAGTACTTC CASSQIRGREQYF
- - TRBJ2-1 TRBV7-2 TGTGCCAGCAGCATCGGGACTTCCACCTACAATGAGCAGTTCTTC CASSIGTSTYNEQFF
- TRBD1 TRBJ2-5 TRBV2 TGTGCCAGCAGGAATACCGGGACAGTATACCAAGAGACCCAGTACTTC CASRNTGTVYQETQYF
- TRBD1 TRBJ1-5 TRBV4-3 TGCGCCAGCAGCCAAGAAACGCCGGGACAGGGAAATCAGCCCCAGCATTTT CASSQETPGQGNQPQHF
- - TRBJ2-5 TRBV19 TGTGCCAGTAGCCCTCGGAGAGCGGGTGAGACCCAGTACTTC CASSPRRAGETQYF
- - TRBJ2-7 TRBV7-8 TGTGCCAGCAGCTTAGTCGGGGTAATTGGCTACGAGCAGTACTTC CASSLVGVIGYEQYF
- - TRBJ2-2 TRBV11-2 TGTGCCAGCAGCTTTAGATTCGGGACACTAAACACCGGGGAGCTGTTTTTT CASSFRFGTLNTGELFF